This entry is about one T cell receptor (beta chain). Its specificity is not known. The PCR had 60 Vbeta and 13 Jbeta primers. The table came from immunoSEQ multiplex PCR; TCRdb's copy has only in-frame clones and leaves some out. The repertoire has some 170,000 clones, 80% to 90% of them found once; the top ten carry about 10%. This record belongs to a study of cytomegalovirus exposure and HLA in healthy donors. Study results and caveats: An Asian-associated ancestry cluster reportedly showed fewer N-insertions than the approximately 690-donor mean in a later analysis. One variant, a missense change in DCLRE1C, was linked in a later analysis to TCR beta V- and J-gene trimming.

Looked up from germline, CDR1 is MDHEN and CDR2 is SYDVKM. Losses at the gene ends were 4 bases for V and 5 bases for J; bases not matched to a gene: 7. The CDR3 length is 14 residues. Nominal health characterized the donors when sampled, though unrecorded immune exposures were likely. This sequence joins TRBV28 and TRBJ1-1; 7 bases are a match to TRBD1. This receptor was obtained from a man over 45 in good health and CMV-seropositive. Sequencing was performed on PBMCs. The CDR3 region is CASSSLRGRTEAFF. The CDR3 coding sequence is TGTGCCAGCAGTTCCTTAAGGGGGCGAACTGAAGCTTTCTTT.